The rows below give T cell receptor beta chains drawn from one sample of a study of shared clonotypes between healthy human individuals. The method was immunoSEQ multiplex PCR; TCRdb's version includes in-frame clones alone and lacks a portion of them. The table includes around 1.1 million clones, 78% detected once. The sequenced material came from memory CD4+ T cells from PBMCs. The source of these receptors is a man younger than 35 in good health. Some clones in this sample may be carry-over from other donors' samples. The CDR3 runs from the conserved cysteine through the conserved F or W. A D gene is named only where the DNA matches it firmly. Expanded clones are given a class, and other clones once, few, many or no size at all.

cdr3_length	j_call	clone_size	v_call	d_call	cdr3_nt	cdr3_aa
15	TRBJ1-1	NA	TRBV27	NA	TGTGCCAGCAGTTTATTCCCAGGCCGGAACACTGAAGCTTTCTTT	CASSLFPGRNTEAFF
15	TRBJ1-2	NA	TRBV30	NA	TGTGCCTGGAGTGTCCCCCTCGGGAGCGGCTATGGCTACACCTTC	CAWSVPLGSGYGYTF
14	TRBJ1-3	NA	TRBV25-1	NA	TGTGCCAGCAGATCAGGGAGAATAGGAAACACCATATATTTT	CASRSGRIGNTIYF
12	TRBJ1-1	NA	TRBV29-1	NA	TGCAGCGTGCCGGCCTTTGGGGGGGAGGCTTTCTTT	CSVPAFGGEAFF
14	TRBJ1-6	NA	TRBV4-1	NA	TGCGCCAGCAGCCAGGTGGTGTCGGTTTCACCCCTCCACTTT	CASSQVVSVSPLHF
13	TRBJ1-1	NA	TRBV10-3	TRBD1	TGTGCCATCAGGGGGGACAGCTACACTGAAGCTTTCTTT	CAIRGDSYTEAFF
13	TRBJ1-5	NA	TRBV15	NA	TGTGCCACCAGCAGAGATAGGGAGGCCAAGGCGCATTTT	CATSRDREAKAHF
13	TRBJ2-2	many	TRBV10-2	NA	TGCGCCAGCAGTGAGTTGAGGACCGGGGAGCTGTTTTTT	CASSELRTGELFF
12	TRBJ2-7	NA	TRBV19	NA	TGTGCCAGTAGTACCTCTCCGGACGAGCAGTACTTC	CASSTSPDEQYF
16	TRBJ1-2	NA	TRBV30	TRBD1	TGTGCCTGGAGCGCGTTAGGGACAGGCCCTAACTATGGCTACACCTTC	CAWSALGTGPNYGYTF
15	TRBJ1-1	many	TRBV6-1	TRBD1	TGTGCCAGCACCCCTGACAGGGCGTCGGACACTGAAGCTTTCTTT	CASTPDRASDTEAFF
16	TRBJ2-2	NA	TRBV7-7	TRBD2	TGTGCCAGCAGCTCCTTAGCGGGAGGGAACACCGGGGAGCTGTTTTTT	CASSSLAGGNTGELFF
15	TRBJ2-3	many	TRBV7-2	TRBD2	TGTGCCAGCACCCGTTGGGGGGGAAGCACAGATACGCAGTATTTT	CASTRWGGSTDTQYF
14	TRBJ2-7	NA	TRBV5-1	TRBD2	TGCGCCAGCAGCTTAGCGGGAGGGACCTACGAGCAGTACTTC	CASSLAGGTYEQYF
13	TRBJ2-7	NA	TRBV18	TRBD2	TGTGCCAGCTCACCGTCGGGAGGGAACGAGCAGTACTTC	CASSPSGGNEQYF